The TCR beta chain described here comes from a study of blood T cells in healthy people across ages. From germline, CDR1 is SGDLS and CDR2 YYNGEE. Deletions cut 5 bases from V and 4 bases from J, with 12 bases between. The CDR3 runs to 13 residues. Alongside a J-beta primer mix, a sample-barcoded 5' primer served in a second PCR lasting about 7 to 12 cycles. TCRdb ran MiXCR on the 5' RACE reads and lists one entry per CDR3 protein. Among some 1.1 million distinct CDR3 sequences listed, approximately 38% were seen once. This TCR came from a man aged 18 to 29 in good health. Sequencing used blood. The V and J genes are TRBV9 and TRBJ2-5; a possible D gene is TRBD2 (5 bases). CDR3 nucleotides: TGTGCCAGCAGACCTATGGGGAGAGAGACCCAGTACTTC. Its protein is CASRPMGRETQYF. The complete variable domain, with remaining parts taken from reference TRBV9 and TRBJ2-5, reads DSGVTQTPKHLITATGQRVTLRCSPRSGDLSVYWYQQSLDQGLQFLIQYYNGEERAKGNILERFSAQQFPDLHSELNLSSLELGDSALYFCASRPMGRETQYFGPGTRLLVL.